Presented here are 12 T cell receptor beta chains from one specimen sequenced in a study of CD8+ T cells in alopecia areata. RNA extraction and reverse transcription yielded cDNA as sequencing template. Some clones are missing from TCRdb's copy, which holds only in-frame ones; the method was immunoSEQ multiplex PCR. Here the sample spans about 200,000 clones, around 66% being singletons. As for treatment: oral pan-JAK inhibitor, 5-10 mg twice daily. This sample comprised CD4+ T cells sorted from blood, obtained at week 4, from a patient treated with tofacitinib. The receptors shown here come from a human donor with alopecia areata.

The CDR3 sequence is CASSFDRGSYTF. CDR3 coding DNA: TGTGCCAGCAGCTTCGACAGGGGGAGCTACACCTTC. V and J are TRBV7-8 and TRBJ1-2, with 9 bases matching TRBD1. CDR1 and CDR2 (germline): SGHVS, FQNEAQ. V lost 3 bases, J lost 9 bases, and 2 bases stayed unmatched. CDR3 length equals 12 residues.

This clone turned up a few times. The chain couples TRBV10-3 to TRBJ2-7; D possibly corresponds to TRBD1 (5 bases). Trimming removed 3 bases at V and 9 bases at J, with 15 bases between. The germline V gene has CDR1 ENHRY and CDR2 SYGVKD. The CDR3 length is 13 residues. DNA for the CDR3: TGTGCCATCAGTGACCAATGGCAGGGTGGGCAGTACTTC. Amino acid sequence: CAISDQWQGGQYF.

The CDR3 loop is CASSDTGGKFSGNTIYF. The CDR3 DNA reads TGTGCCAGCAGTGATACGGGGGGGAAGTTCTCTGGAAACACCATATATTTT. V usage is TRBV2 and J usage is TRBJ1-3; possibly TRBD1 for D (5 bases). CDR1 and CDR2 (germline): SNHLY, FYNNEI. V was pared by 3 bases and J by 0 bases, with 15 bases between. The CDR3 extends over 17 amino acids.

This chain connects TRBV7-2 to TRBJ1-2; TRBD1 is a possible D gene (5 bases). Per the germline V gene, CDR1 is SGHTA and CDR2 is FQGNSA. Trimming pared 1 base from V and 2 bases from J, leaving 8 bases between. The CDR3 extends over 14 amino acids. The CDR3 DNA sequence: TGTGCCAGCAGCTTAGGTGGGGCGAACTATGGCTACACCTTC. Its protein product is CASSLGGANYGYTF.

This chain connects TRBV25-1 to TRBJ2-5; D is possibly TRBD1 or TRBD2 (5 bases each). The germline V gene encodes CDR1 MGHDK and CDR2 SYGVNS. This CDR3 region has 15 residues. The germline V and J ends were trimmed by 6 bases and 7 bases, with 21 bases remaining between them. The CDR3 spells CASSGQTGLVGTQYF. DNA of the CDR3: TGTGCCAGCAGCGGGCAAACAGGACTTGTGGGGACCCAGTACTTC.

The chain is built from TRBV7-3 and TRBJ1-1; D gene uncertain. The germline CDR1 and CDR2 sequences are SGHTA and FQGTGA. The CDR3 loop spans 15 amino acids. Deletions cut 0 bases from V and 1 base from J, with 9 bases between. The CDR3 DNA follows: TGTGCCAGCAGCTTAACTCCAGGTCCGAACACTGAAGCTTTCTTT. Its protein product is CASSLTPGPNTEAFF.

The table lists this clone with a count of one. The conserved closing phenylalanine or tryptophan is absent in this CDR3, likely reflecting a read error. The DNA is left out, because the CDR3 cannot be placed on it with certainty; the CDR3 is given as TCRdb lists it. V usage is TRBV2 and J usage is TRBJ1-1; TRBD1 was called by the table and not checked on the DNA. Germline assignment: CDR1 SNHLY and CDR2 FYNNEI. Termini included, the CDR3 measures 12 amino acids. The CDR3 reads CASSDTGVLALL.

The rearrangement uses TRBV19 and TRBJ2-5, with 10 bases matching TRBD2. CDR3 length equals 15 residues. Trimming removed 3 bases from V and 2 bases from J; junction bases left unmatched: 3. Germline CDR1 LNHDA, CDR2 SQIVND (reference sequence). The CDR3 coding sequence is TGTGCCAGTAGTATTGGACTAGCGGATCAAGAGACCCAGTACTTC. This sequence encodes CASSIGLADQETQYF.

The chain links TRBV2 to TRBJ1-5; no definite D call. Germline-derived CDR1 and CDR2 are SNHLY and FYNNEI. The CDR3 contains 14 residues. Trimming pared 2 bases from V and 3 bases from J, leaving 8 bases between. The CDR3 reads CASSESQTNQPQHF. CDR3 DNA sequence: TGTGCCAGCAGTGAATCACAGACCAATCAGCCCCAGCATTTT.

This sequence joins TRBV4-1 and TRBJ1-1; unclear D gene. The germline V gene encodes CDR1 MGHRA and CDR2 YSYEKL. V lost 3 bases and J lost 0, with 8 bases in between. The CDR3 totals 14 residues. CDR3 nucleotide sequence: TGCGCCAGCAGCCACCTCACCCTGAACACTGAAGCTTTCTTT. Translated: CASSHLTLNTEAFF.

The gene calls are TRBV15 and TRBJ2-7; D may be TRBD2 (5 bases). The CDR3 runs 13 residues. Trimming stripped 5 bases from V and 0 bases from J, with 8 bases between. Germline-derived CDR1 and CDR2 are LNHNV and YYDKDF (reference sequence). In DNA form, the CDR3 reads TGTGCCACCAGCGGAGGTTACTCCTACGAGCAGTACTTC. It specifies CATSGGYSYEQYF.

J is TRBJ2-2 and V is TRBV7-3, with D perhaps TRBD1 (5 bases). Per the germline V gene, CDR1 is SGHTA and CDR2 is FQGTGA. This CDR3 region has 14 residues. Trimming removed 5 bases from V and 3 bases from J, with 10 bases in between. The chain's CDR3 is CASSTQGDTGELFF. The CDR3, as DNA: TGTGCCAGCAGCACCCAGGGTGACACCGGGGAGCTGTTTTTT.